Listed here is a single T cell receptor (beta chain). This sequence may be a read error, since a much larger clone differs from it by one base. The record originates from a study of T cells in Graves' hyperthyroidism and ophthalmopathy. Uncontrolled infection, other autoimmune disease, pregnancy or lactation excluded patients. Using RNA transcripts as the source, TCR beta CDR3 regions were amplified. HTBI primers were the set used in a first-round RT-PCR of the TCR CDR3. TCRdb reprocessed the multiplex PCR reads via MiXCR and lists one record per CDR3 protein. Of around 600,000 distinct CDR3 sequences in the sample, about 45% were seen once. CDR1 and CDR2 from the germline V gene are ENHRY and SYGVKD. The CDR3 is 13 residues long. The germline V and J ends were trimmed by 0 bases and 8 bases, with 10 bases remaining between them.

Material for sequencing was peripheral blood or thyroid tissue (not recorded which). The sequence derives from an adult man with Graves' disease, either hyperthyroidism or ophthalmopathy (not recorded which). The rearrangement joins TRBV10-3 to TRBJ1-2, with D unresolved. CDR3 nucleotides: TGTGCCATCAGTGAGTCAGGGTTCGAGGGCTACACCTTC. Protein sequence: CAISESGFEGYTF.